Given below is one T cell receptor beta chain in context. The CDR3 is made up of 12 amino acids. Between the trimmed V and J ends, which lost 4 bases and 5 bases, there was a span of 10 bases. Germline loops: CDR1 SGHRS, CDR2 YFSETQ. This entry belongs to a study of blood T cell repertoires in COVID-19. Study information: The origin of the acute and convalescent COVID-19 samples was the United States, Italy and Spain.

The age range of participants was about 18 to 95 years, with residence in about two dozen US areas. Original handling: Counts of nucleated cells, estimated from reference gene primer amplification, were obtained. Clones were read by immunoSEQ multiplex PCR, and TCRdb kept only the in-frame ones, dropping some. V and J calls and clone size are those listed in that table; D and trimming were worked out from the DNA. In the table there are a few hundred thousand clones, 84% of which are singletons. This rearrangement joins TRBV5-1 to TRBJ2-7; possible D gene TRBD2, 5 bases. The TCR was taken from a woman in her thirties or forties who had recovered from COVID-19. The material sequenced was PBMCs or T cells enriched from blood (not recorded which). The CDR3 DNA follows: TGCGCCAGCAGCCCGGACTTCCACGAGCAGTACTTC. It encodes CASSPDFHEQYF.